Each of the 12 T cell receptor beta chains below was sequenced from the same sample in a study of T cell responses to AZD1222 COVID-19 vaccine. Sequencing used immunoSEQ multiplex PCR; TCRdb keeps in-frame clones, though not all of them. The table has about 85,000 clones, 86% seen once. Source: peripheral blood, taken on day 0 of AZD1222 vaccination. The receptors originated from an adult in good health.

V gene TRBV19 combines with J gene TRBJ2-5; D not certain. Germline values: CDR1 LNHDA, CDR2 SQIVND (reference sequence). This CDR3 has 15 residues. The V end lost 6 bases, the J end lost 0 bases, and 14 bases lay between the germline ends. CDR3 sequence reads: CASRSRSSYQETQYF. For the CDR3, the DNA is TGTGCCAGTAGGAGTAGAAGTTCTTACCAAGAGACCCAGTACTTC.

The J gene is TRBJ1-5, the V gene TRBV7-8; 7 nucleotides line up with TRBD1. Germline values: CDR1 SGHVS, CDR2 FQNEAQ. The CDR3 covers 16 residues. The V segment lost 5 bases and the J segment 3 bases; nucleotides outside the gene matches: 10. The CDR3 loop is CASSQSGGSFNQPQHF. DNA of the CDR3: TGTGCCAGCAGCCAGTCAGGGGGAAGCTTCAATCAGCCCCAGCATTTT. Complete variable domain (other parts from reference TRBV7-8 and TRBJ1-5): GAGVSQSPRYKVAKRGQDVALRCDPISGHVSLFWYQQALGQGPEFLTYFQNEAQLDKSGLPSDRFFAERPEGSVSTLKIQRTQQEDSAVYLCASSQSGGSFNQPQHFGDGTRLSIL.

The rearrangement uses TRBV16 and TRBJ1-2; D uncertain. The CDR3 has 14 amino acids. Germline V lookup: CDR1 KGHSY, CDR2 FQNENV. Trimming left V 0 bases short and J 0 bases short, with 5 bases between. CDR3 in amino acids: CASSQSAANYGYTF. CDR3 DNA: TGTGCCAGCAGCCAATCGGCAGCTAACTATGGCTACACCTTC.

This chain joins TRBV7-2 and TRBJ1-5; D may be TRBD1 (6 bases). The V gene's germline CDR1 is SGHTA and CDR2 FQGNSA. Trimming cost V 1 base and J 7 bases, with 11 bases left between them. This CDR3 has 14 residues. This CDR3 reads CASSLEIGGQPQHF. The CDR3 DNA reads TGTGCCAGCAGCTTAGAGATAGGGGGACAGCCCCAGCATTTT.

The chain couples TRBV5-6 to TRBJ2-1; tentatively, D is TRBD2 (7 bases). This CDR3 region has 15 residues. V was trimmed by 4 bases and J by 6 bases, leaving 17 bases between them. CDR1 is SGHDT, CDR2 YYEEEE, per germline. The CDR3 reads CASSPRGGVGNEQFF. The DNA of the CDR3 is TGTGCCAGCAGCCCGAGGGGGGGAGTGGGCAATGAGCAGTTCTTC.

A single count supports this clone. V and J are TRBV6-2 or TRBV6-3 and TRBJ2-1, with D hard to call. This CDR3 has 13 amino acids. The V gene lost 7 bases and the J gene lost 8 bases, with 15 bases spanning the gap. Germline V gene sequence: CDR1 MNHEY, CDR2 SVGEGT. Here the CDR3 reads CASTPAGSHEQFF. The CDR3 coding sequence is TGTGCCAGCACCCCGGCTGGTAGTCATGAGCAGTTCTTC.

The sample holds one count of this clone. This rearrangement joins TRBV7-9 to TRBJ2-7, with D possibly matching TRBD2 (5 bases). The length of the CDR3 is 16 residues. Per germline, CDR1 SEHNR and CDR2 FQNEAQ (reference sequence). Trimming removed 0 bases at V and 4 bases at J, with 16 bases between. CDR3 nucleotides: TGTGCCAGCAGCTTAGCGGACGGTGACCAGCGGTACGAGCAGTACTTC. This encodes CASSLADGDQRYEQYF.

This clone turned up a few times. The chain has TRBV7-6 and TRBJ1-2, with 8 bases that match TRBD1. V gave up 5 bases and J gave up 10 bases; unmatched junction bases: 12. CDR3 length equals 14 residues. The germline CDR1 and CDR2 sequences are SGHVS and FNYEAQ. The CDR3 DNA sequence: TGTGCCAGCAGCAATGATGACAGGGGACTCCTCTACACCTTC. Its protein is CASSNDDRGLLYTF. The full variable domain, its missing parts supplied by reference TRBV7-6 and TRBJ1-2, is GAGVSQSPRYKVTKRGQDVALRCDPISGHVSLYWYRQALGQGPEFLTYFNYEAQQDKSGLPNDRFSAERPEGSISTLTIQRTEQRDSAMYRCASSNDDRGLLYTFGSGTRLTVV.

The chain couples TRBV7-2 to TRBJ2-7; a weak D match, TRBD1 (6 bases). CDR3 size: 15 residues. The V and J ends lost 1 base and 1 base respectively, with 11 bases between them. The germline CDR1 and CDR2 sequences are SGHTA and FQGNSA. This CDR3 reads CASSLGSGQSYEQYF. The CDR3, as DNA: TGTGCCAGCAGCTTAGGGTCGGGACAATCCTACGAGCAGTACTTC.

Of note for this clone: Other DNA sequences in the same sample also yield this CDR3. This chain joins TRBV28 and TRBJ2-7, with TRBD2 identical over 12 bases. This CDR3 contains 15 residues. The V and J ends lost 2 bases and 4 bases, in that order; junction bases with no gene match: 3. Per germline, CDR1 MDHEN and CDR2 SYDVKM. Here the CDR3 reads CASSLGLAGGYEQYF. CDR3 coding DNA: TGTGCCAGCAGTTTAGGCCTAGCGGGAGGGTACGAGCAGTACTTC.

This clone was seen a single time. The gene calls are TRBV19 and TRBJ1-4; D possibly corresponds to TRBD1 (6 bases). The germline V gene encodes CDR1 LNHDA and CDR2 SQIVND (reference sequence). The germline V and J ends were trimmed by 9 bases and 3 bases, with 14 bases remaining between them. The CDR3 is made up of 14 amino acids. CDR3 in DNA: TGTGCCAGCGCGAGGGGGGATTCTAATGAAAAACTGTTTTTT. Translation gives CASARGDSNEKLFF.

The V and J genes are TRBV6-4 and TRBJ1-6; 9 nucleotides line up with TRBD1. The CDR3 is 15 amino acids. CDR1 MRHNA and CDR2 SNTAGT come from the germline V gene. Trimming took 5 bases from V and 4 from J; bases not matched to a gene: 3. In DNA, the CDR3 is TGTGCCAGCAGTCCCGGGACAGGGTATAATTCACCCCTCCACTTT. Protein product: CASSPGTGYNSPLHF.